This T cell receptor beta chain was sequenced for a study of patients and donors after allogeneic stem cell transplantation. MiXCR was run by TCRdb on the RT-PCR reads, yielding one entry per CDR3 protein. The table lists approximately 37,000 distinct CDR3 sequences, 30% to 40% of them singletons. Many counts were recorded for this clonotype. This CDR3 is 10 amino acids long. Trimming took 5 bases from V and 6 from J, leaving 5 bases between them. Germline V gene data show CDR1 as DFQATT and CDR2 as SNEGSKA (reference sequence). V and J are TRBV20-1 and TRBJ1-5; D uncertain. The specimen sequenced was blood, either unsorted or a sorted T cell fraction (not recorded which). The receptor was isolated from a human donor who was either an allogeneic HSCT recipient or a stem cell or donor lymphocyte infusion donor (not recorded which). It is not recorded whose cells these are; they may come from a transplant donor. The DNA of the CDR3 is TGCAGTGCTGGCATTCAGCCCCAGCATTTT. Its protein product is CSAGIQPQHF.